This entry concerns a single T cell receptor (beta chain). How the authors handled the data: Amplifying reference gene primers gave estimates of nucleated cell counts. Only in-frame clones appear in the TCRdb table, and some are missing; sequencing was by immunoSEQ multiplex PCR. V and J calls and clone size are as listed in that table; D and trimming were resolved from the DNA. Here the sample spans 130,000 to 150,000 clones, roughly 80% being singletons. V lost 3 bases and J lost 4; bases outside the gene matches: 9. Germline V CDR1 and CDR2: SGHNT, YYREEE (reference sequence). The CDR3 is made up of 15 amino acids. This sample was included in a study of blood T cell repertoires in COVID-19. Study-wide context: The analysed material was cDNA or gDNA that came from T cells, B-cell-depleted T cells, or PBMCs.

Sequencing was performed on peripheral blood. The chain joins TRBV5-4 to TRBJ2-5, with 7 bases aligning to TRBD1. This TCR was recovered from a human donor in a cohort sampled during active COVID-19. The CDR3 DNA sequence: TGTGCCAGCAGCTCCAGGGGACAGACCCGAGAGACCCAGTACTTC. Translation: CASSSRGQTRETQYF.